The 19 T cell receptor beta chains listed next were all sequenced from one sample in a study of beta chain features in type 1 diabetes. Investigators reverse transcribed all isolated RNA, so they sequenced expressed TCRB transcripts. TCRdb's copy holds only in-frame clones and misses some; the assay was immunoSEQ multiplex PCR. The sample holds under 400,000 clones, roughly an eighth seen once. The sample was naive CD4+ T cells from blood. Receptors were obtained from a man younger than 35 in good health.

This clone was seen more than once but under ten times. This chain joins TRBV14 and TRBJ2-5, with 9 positions matching TRBD2. The CDR3 is made up of 16 amino acids. Germline CDR1 SGHDN, CDR2 FVKESK. V was pared by 4 bases and J by 0 bases, with 6 bases of the junction left unmatched. CDR3 protein: CASSRPSGAYQETQYF. CDR3 nucleotides: TGTGCCAGCAGCCGTCCTAGCGGGGCTTACCAAGAGACCCAGTACTTC.

This CDR3 is CASRKGTSLFTDTQYF. CDR3 in DNA: TGTGCCAGCAGAAAGGGAACTAGTTTGTTCACAGATACGCAGTATTTT. The gene calls are TRBV11-1 and TRBJ2-3; tentatively, D is TRBD2 (5 bases). Trimming took off 6 bases at V and 2 bases at J, with 18 bases between the two ends. The CDR3 covers 16 residues. Germline assignment: CDR1 SGHAT and CDR2 FQDESV (reference sequence).

CDR3 loop: CATSRGGSGELFF. The CDR3 coding sequence is TGTGCCACCAGCAGAGGTGGCAGCGGGGAGCTGTTTTTT. This chain uses TRBV15 with TRBJ2-2; no clear D. Between the trimmed V and J ends, which lost 1 base and 7 bases, there was a span of 7 bases. CDR1 and CDR2 (germline): LNHNV, YYDKDF (reference sequence). The CDR3 spans 13 residues.

This clone was found a few times. This chain connects TRBV6-5 to TRBJ1-2; D gene unclear. CDR3 length equals 15 residues. Germline CDR1 and CDR2: MNHEY and SVGAGI. Trimming stripped 6 bases from V and 3 bases from J, with 17 bases between. The CDR3 bases are TGTGCCAGCAGCCGAAACGGGGTTAAGGACTATGGCTACACCTTC. It is translated as CASSRNGVKDYGYTF.

The chain has TRBV6-6 and TRBJ1-1; D possibly corresponds to TRBD1 (6 bases). V was cut by 6 bases and J by 11 bases, with 10 bases left in between. Germline CDR1 MNHNY, CDR2 SVGAGI (reference sequence). The CDR3 sequence is 10 residues long. This CDR3 is CASSQGFAFF. The CDR3 coding sequence is TGTGCCAGCAGCCAGGGGTTCGCTTTCTTT.

This clone was observed a few times. The V gene is TRBV7-9, the J gene TRBJ1-1, with D hard to call. CDR3 length: 14 amino acids. Looked up from germline, CDR1 is SEHNR and CDR2 is FQNEAQ (reference sequence). V shed 6 bases and J shed 5 bases, with 16 bases lying between them. CDR3: CASRNEGVGTEAFF. CDR3 in DNA: TGTGCCAGCAGGAACGAGGGAGTAGGGACTGAAGCTTTCTTT.

This clone has only a few counts. The chain recombines TRBV2 with TRBJ2-5, with a tentative D call TRBD1 (5 bases). From germline, CDR1 is SNHLY and CDR2 FYNNEI. The ends were cut back, 4 bases at V and 3 bases at J, with 15 bases in the middle. CDR3 length: 15 amino acids. The CDR3 DNA is TGTGCCAGCAGTGCCGGCCTGGGGCACAAAGAGACCCAGTACTTC. Translating it yields CASSAGLGHKETQYF.

This clone has more than one count but fewer than ten. The chain couples TRBV5-1 to TRBJ2-5; 10 positions match TRBD1. The V gene end was trimmed by 0 bases and the J gene end by 4 bases; junction bases not matched to a gene: 3. The CDR3 length is 15 residues. Germline CDR1 SGHRS, CDR2 YFSETQ. The CDR3 protein is CASSLVGTGVETQYF. The CDR3 coding sequence is TGCGCCAGCAGCTTGGTGGGGACAGGGGTAGAGACCCAGTACTTC.

This clone was counted only a few times. In DNA, the CDR3 is TGCGCCAGCAGCCTCGGACTAGCGGGAGTCGATGAGCAGTTCTTC. This encodes CASSLGLAGVDEQFF. V usage is TRBV5-1 and J usage is TRBJ2-1; the match to TRBD2 covers 13 bases. Germline V gives CDR1 SGHRS, CDR2 YFSETQ. The CDR3 is made up of 15 amino acids. The V gene end was trimmed by 4 bases and the J gene end by 8 bases; junction bases not matched to a gene: 6.

This chain links TRBV7-2 with TRBJ2-6; D ambiguous. Germline CDR1 SGHTA, CDR2 FQGNSA. Trimming removed 3 bases at V and 15 bases at J, with 12 bases between. This CDR3 has 12 residues. CDR3 residues: CASSFFPSPLTF. As DNA, the CDR3 is TGTGCCAGCAGCTTCTTCCCCTCCCCCCTGACTTTC.

In its sample, this clone was seen a few times. This chain links TRBV28 with TRBJ2-7, with 12 bases aligning to TRBD2. This CDR3 is built from 14 residues. Germline V gives CDR1 MDHEN, CDR2 SYDVKM. V was pared by 5 bases and J by 2 bases, with 1 base of the junction left unmatched. The CDR3 region is CASSRTSGAYEQYF. In DNA, the CDR3 is TGTGCCAGCAGTCGGACTAGCGGGGCCTACGAGCAGTACTTC.

The rearrangement joins TRBV29-1 to TRBJ2-7, with D possibly TRBD2 on 6 matching bases. Germline V gives CDR1 SQVTM, CDR2 ANQGSEA. This CDR3 has 15 amino acids. V gave up 3 bases and J gave up 0 bases, with 15 bases separating them. The CDR3 coding sequence is TGCAGCGTTGATACCGGGGGACCGGACTCCTACGAGCAGTACTTC. Translation gives CSVDTGGPDSYEQYF.

The chain employs TRBV18 and TRBJ2-5, with D possibly being TRBD1 (6 bases). The germline V and J ends were trimmed by 5 bases and 3 bases, with 10 bases remaining between them. The CDR3 is 13 residues long. Germline V lookup: CDR1 KGHSH, CDR2 LQKENI. CDR3 DNA sequence: TGTGCCAGCTCAGGACAGCTCGAAGAGACCCAGTACTTC. As protein: CASSGQLEETQYF.

The rearrangement uses TRBV11-3 and TRBJ1-2, with D tentatively TRBD1 (6 bases). V was shortened by 5 bases and J by 4 bases, with 17 bases between the two germline ends. Germline-derived CDR1 and CDR2 are SGHNT and YENEEA. This CDR3 spans 15 amino acids. CDR3 DNA: TGTGCCAGCAGCGAACTACAGGGTTCCGGCTATGGCTACACCTTC. Residues: CASSELQGSGYGYTF.

The J gene is TRBJ1-1, the V gene TRBV15; the match to TRBD1 covers 7 bases. This CDR3 is 15 amino acids long. The V segment lost 5 bases and the J segment 1 base; nucleotides outside the gene matches: 7. From germline, CDR1 is LNHNV and CDR2 YYDKDF (reference sequence). CDR3 in amino acids: CATSRPQGTNTEAFF. The CDR3 DNA is TGTGCCACCAGCCGCCCACAGGGGACGAACACTGAAGCTTTCTTT.

As regards this clone: This specimen includes other DNA sequences encoding the same CDR3. The rearrangement uses TRBV10-3 and TRBJ1-2, with D maybe TRBD1 (6 bases). The V and J ends lost 3 bases and 3 bases respectively, with 8 bases between them. The CDR3 length is 13 residues. Per germline, CDR1 ENHRY and CDR2 SYGVKD. CDR3 in amino acids: CAISDRGDYGYTF. For the CDR3, the DNA is TGTGCCATCAGTGACAGGGGTGACTATGGCTACACCTTC.

This clone was observed a handful of times. V and J are TRBV29-1 and TRBJ2-5; D is unclear. V lost 5 bases to trimming and J lost 3 bases, with 7 bases between them. Germline lookup yields CDR1 SQVTM and CDR2 ANQGSEA. CDR3 length equals 11 residues. The CDR3 nucleotides are TGCAGCGTTACGGGTGAAGAGACCCAGTACTTC. Protein sequence: CSVTGEETQYF.

This clone was counted between two and nine times. The chain carries TRBV29-1 and TRBJ2-2; D uncertain. Germline lookup yields CDR1 SQVTM and CDR2 ANQGSEA. The CDR3 has 14 residues. Deletions cut 1 base from V and 3 bases from J, with 9 bases between. In DNA, the CDR3 is TGCAGCGTTGAAGGCGGTCCCCACACCGGGGAGCTGTTTTTT. Protein product: CSVEGGPHTGELFF.

This clone turned up a few times. In DNA, the CDR3 is TGTGCCAGCACCCCCCCGCCAGGGAAAGAGACCCAGTACTTC. Translated, it gives CASTPPPGKETQYF. This sequence joins TRBV6-7 and TRBJ2-5; perhaps TRBD1 as D (5 bases). TRBV6-7 is given ORF status, its function remaining uncertain. Trimming shortened V by 7 bases and J by 3 bases, and 15 bases separated the two germline ends. The length of the CDR3 is 14 residues.